The 9 T cell receptor beta chains listed next were all sequenced from one sample in a study of T-cell reconstitution after alpha-beta-depleted transplantation in children. The authors prepared the TCRbeta library with unique molecular identifiers. TCRdb reprocessed the PCR reads via MiXCR and lists one record per CDR3 protein. In the table there are about 540,000 distinct CDR3 sequences, around 18% of which are singletons. Sequences were derived from PBMCs from the stem cell graft donor, sampled from the stem cell graft. The source is a human donor who donated a stem cell graft to a child with acute lymphoblastic leukemia.

The chain recombines TRBV20-1 with TRBJ1-1, with 8 bases that match TRBD1. The J segment lost 4 bases and the V segment lost 5 bases, leaving 9 bases of the junction unmatched. From germline, CDR1 is DFQATT and CDR2 SNEGSKA (reference sequence). The CDR3 is made up of 14 amino acids. The CDR3 loop reads CSAAQIDRGTEAFF. The CDR3 nucleotides are TGCAGTGCTGCACAAATAGACAGGGGCACTGAAGCTTTCTTT.

This clonotype has only a few counts. The chain joins TRBV10-3 to TRBJ1-1; D uncertain. The CDR3 totals 11 residues. Per the germline V gene, CDR1 is ENHRY and CDR2 is SYGVKD. The V end lost 8 bases, the J end lost 11 bases, and 15 bases lay between the germline ends. CDR3 amino acids: CAIASEKKAFF. The CDR3 DNA is TGTGCCATCGCCTCAGAGAAGAAGGCTTTCTTT.

In nucleotides, the CDR3 is TGTGCCAGCAGCTCGTACACCGGGGGGACTAATGAAAAACTGTTTTTT. Protein: CASSSYTGGTNEKLFF. This chain uses TRBV7-9 with TRBJ1-4; a weak D match, TRBD1 (5 bases). V lost 4 bases, J lost 2 bases, and 14 bases lay in between. CDR1 SEHNR and CDR2 FQNEAQ come from the germline V gene (reference sequence). There are 16 residues in the CDR3.

This clonotype was observed a handful of times. V gene TRBV29-1 combines with J gene TRBJ2-6; D call uncertain. The CDR3 runs 13 residues. The germline V gene encodes CDR1 SQVTM and CDR2 ANQGSEA. The V and J ends lost 1 base and 4 bases respectively, with 5 bases between them. The CDR3 protein is CSVEANGANVLTF. DNA for the CDR3: TGCAGCGTTGAAGCGAACGGGGCCAACGTCCTGACTTTC.

CDR3 residues: CATEVDDYNEQFF. CDR3 bases: TGTGCCACCGAGGTCGACGACTACAATGAGCAGTTCTTC. The chain employs TRBV24-1 and TRBJ2-1; D remains unclear. The CDR3 extends over 13 amino acids. Germline loops: CDR1 KGHDR, CDR2 SFDVKD. The V gene lost 9 bases and the J gene lost 3 bases, with 11 bases spanning the gap.

A few counts support this clonotype. V gene TRBV4-1 combines with J gene TRBJ2-7; D may correspond to TRBD1 or TRBD2 (5 bases each). Per the germline V gene, CDR1 is MGHRA and CDR2 is YSYEKL. Trimming took 1 base from V and 9 from J, leaving 25 bases between them. This CDR3 has 17 residues. The CDR3 DNA sequence: TGCGCCAGCAGCCAAGTCCCCGGGACGGCTGAAGGGACCGGGCAGTACTTC. Translating it yields CASSQVPGTAEGTGQYF.

This clonotype has at least ten counts. The chain carries TRBV12-3 or TRBV12-4 and TRBJ2-7; 7 bases fit TRBD2. After removal of 3 bases from V and 4 bases from J, the junction contained 12 bases not matched to a gene. This CDR3 is 16 amino acids long. CDR3 DNA: TGTGCCAGCAGTTTGATTGGCGGGGGTGATCGGTACGAGCAGTACTTC. Protein sequence: CASSLIGGGDRYEQYF.

The V and J genes are TRBV15 and TRBJ1-5; TRBD1 matches 7 bases. V was clipped by 8 bases and J by 3 bases; unmatched bases: 4. Germline V gene lookup returns CDR1 LNHNV and CDR2 YYDKDF (reference sequence). The CDR3 consists of 13 residues. CDR3 sequence reads: CATGDSPNQPQHF. DNA of the CDR3: TGTGCCACCGGGGACAGCCCCAATCAGCCCCAGCATTTT.

The rearrangement joins TRBV9 to TRBJ2-2; 11 bases are shared with TRBD2. The CDR3 runs 19 residues. V trimming: 0 bases; J trimming: 3 bases; junction bases outside the gene matches: 10. Germline loops: CDR1 SGDLS, CDR2 YYNGEE. The CDR3 coding sequence is TGTGCCAGCAGCGTAGAGCGGTCTAGCGGGAGGTTGGACACCGGGGAGCTGTTTTTT. The encoded protein is CASSVERSSGRLDTGELFF. Complete variable domain (other parts from reference TRBV9 and TRBJ2-2): DSGVTQTPKHLITATGQRVTLRCSPRSGDLSVYWYQQSLDQGLQFLIQYYNGEERAKGNILERFSAQQFPDLHSELNLSSLELGDSALYFCASSVERSSGRLDTGELFFGEGSRLTVL.